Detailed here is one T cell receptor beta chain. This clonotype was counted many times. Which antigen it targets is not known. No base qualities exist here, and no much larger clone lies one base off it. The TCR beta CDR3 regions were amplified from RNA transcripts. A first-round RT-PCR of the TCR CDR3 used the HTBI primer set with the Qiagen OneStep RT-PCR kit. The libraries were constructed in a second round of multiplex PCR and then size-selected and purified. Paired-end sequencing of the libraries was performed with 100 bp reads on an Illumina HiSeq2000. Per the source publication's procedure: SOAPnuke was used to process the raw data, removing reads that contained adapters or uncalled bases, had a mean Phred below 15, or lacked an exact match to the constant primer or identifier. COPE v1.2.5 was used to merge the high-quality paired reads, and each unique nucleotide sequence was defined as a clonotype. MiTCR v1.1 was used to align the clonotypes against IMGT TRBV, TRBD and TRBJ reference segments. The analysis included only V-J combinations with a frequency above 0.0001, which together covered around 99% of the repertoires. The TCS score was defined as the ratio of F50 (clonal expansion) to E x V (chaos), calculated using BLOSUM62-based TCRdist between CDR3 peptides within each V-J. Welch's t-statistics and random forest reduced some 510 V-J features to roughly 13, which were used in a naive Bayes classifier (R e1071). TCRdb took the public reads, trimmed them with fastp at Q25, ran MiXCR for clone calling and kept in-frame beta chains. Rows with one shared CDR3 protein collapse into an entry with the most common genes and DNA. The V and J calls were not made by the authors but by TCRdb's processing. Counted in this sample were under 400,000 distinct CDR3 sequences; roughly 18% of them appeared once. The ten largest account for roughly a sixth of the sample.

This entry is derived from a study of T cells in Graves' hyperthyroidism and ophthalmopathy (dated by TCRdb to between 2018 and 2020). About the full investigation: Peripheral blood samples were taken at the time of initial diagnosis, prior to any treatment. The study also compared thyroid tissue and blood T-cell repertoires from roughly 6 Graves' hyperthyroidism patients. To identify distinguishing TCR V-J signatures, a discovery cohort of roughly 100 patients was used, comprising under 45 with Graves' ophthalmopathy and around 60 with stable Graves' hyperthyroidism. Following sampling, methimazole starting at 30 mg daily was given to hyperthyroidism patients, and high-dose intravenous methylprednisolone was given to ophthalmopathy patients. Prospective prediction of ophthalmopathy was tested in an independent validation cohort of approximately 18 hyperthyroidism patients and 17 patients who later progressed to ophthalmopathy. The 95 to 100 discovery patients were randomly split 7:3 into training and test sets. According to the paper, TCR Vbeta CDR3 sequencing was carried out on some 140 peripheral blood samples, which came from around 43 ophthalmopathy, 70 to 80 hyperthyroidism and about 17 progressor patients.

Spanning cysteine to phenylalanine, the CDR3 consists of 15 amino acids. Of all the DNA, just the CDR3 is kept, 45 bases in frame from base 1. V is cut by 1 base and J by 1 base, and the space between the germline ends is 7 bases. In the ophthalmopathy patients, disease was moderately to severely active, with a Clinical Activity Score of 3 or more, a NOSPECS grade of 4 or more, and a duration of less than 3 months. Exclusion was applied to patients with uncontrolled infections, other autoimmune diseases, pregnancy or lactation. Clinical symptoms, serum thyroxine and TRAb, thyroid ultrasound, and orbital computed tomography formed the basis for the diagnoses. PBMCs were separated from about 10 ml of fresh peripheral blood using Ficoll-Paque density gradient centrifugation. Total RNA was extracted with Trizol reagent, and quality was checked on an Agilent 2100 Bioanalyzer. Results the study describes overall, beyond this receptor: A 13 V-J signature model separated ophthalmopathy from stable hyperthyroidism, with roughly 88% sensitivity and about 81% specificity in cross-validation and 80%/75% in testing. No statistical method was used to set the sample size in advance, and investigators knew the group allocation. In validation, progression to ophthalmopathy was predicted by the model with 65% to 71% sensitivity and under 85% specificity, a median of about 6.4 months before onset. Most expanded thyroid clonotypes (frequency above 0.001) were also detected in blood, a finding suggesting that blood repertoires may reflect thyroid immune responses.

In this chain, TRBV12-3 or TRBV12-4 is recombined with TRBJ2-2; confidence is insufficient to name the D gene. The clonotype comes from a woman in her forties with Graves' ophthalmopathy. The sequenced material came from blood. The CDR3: CASSLDRMNTGELFF. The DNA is TGTGCCAGCAGTTTAGACAGAATGAACACCGGGGAGCTGTTTTTT.